The entry that follows covers one T cell receptor beta chain sequence. Its matching antigen is unknown. The sample belongs to a study of PD-1 blockade in classical Hodgkin lymphoma. Across the study: The nivolumab dose that patients received was 3 mg/kg, given intravenously every 2 weeks.

Clones were read by immunoSEQ multiplex PCR, and TCRdb kept only the in-frame ones, dropping some. The sample yields more than 85,000 clones, about nine tenths seen once. Notes on the study in general: Relative to healthy donors, newly diagnosed patients reportedly had lower baseline TCR diversity, which was reported as lower still in relapsed/refractory patients. Repertoire differences lack defined causes, possibly disease activity or prior therapy.

There was relapse after autologous stem cell transplantation in every patient, and there was variation in brentuximab vedotin exposure. Germline V gene data show CDR1 as SGDLS and CDR2 as YYNGEE. The CDR3 loop spans 18 amino acids. V shed 2 bases, J shed 9 bases, and the junction held 20 bases outside the gene matches. This sequence originates from a human donor with classical Hodgkin lymphoma. The genes are TRBV9 and TRBJ2-1; 7 positions agree with TRBD2. Sequenced material: peripheral blood mononuclear cells (PBMCs), taken before the second cycle of nivolumab. The CDR3 DNA sequence: TGTGCCAGCAGCGTCCAAGGGAGGGAGCCTTCGATCCTCGCTGAGCAGTTCTTC. Translated: CASSVQGREPSILAEQFF.